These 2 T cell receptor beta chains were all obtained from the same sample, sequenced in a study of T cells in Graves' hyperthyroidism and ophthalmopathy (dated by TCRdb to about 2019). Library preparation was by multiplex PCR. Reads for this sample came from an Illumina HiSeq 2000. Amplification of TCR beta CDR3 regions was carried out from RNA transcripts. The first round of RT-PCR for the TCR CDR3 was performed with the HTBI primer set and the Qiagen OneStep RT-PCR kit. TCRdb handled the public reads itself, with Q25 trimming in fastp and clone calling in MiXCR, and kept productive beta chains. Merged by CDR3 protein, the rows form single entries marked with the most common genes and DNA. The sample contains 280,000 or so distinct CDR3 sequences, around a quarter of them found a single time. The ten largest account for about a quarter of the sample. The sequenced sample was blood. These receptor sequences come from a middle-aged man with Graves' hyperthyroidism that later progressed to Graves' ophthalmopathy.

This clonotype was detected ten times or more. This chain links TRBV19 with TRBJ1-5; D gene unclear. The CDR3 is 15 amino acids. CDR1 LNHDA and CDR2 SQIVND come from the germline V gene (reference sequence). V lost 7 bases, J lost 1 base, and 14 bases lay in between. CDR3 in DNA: TGTGCCAGTACGATGGGGAGAAGGAGCAATCAGCCCCAGCATTTT. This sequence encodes CASTMGRRSNQPQHF.

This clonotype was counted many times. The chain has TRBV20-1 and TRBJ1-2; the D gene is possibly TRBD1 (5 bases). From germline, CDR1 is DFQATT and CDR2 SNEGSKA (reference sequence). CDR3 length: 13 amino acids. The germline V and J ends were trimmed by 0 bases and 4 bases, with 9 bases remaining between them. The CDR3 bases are TGCAGTGCTAGAGACCCCAGGGCCTATGGCTACACCTTC. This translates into CSARDPRAYGYTF.